The present T cell receptor (beta chain) was sequenced within a study of shared clonotypes between healthy human individuals. CD45RO negativity and positive selection for CCR7 defined naive CD8 cells, a population that excluded terminally differentiated effector memory CD45RA+ cells. V was pared by 4 bases and J by 0 bases, with 3 bases of the junction left unmatched. From germline, CDR1 is SEHNR and CDR2 FQNEAQ (reference sequence). CDR3 length: 16 amino acids. The study's findings and limits: Limitation of the genetic and exposure-history diversity represented came from the few donors.

Of note for this clone: The target antigen is unknown.

The data were produced by immunoSEQ multiplex PCR, yet TCRdb's version contains in-frame clones alone and is incomplete. The sample records 750,000 to 1,000,000 clones, roughly 92% being singletons. The rearrangement joins TRBV7-9 to TRBJ2-2, with 9 bases identical to TRBD2. The sequence derives from a man aged 25-45 years in good health. Sample: naive CD8+ T cells sorted from blood. CDR3 sequence (DNA): TGTGCCAGCAGCTCGGGACTAGCCGCGAACACCGGGGAGCTGTTTTTT. As protein: CASSSGLAANTGELFF.